These T cell receptor beta chains were read from a single sample in a study of shared clonotypes between healthy human individuals. TCRdb's copy holds only in-frame clones and misses some; the assay was immunoSEQ multiplex PCR. This sample yields millions of clones, of which around 94% are seen a single time; 0.11% to 0.15% belongs to the top ten. The specimen sequenced was naive CD4+ T cells sorted from blood. The origin of the receptors is a man aged 18-30 years in good health. CDR3s include the opening cysteine and the closing phenylalanine or tryptophan. The D gene is left open where the match is weak. Clone size, where shown, is once, few, many, or a class for clones that have expanded.

clone size | J gene | D gene | V gene | CDR3 protein | CDR3 DNA
once | TRBJ1-1 | TRBD1 | TRBV6-1 | CASSGQENTEAFF | TGTGCCAGCTCCGGACAGGAGAACACTGAAGCTTTCTTT
- | TRBJ1-5 | - | TRBV5-1 | CASSPDSSNQPQHF | TGCGCCAGCAGCCCCGACAGTAGCAATCAGCCCCAGCATTTT
- | TRBJ1-1 | - | TRBV18 | CASSHDENTEAFF | TGTGCCAGCTCGCACGACGAGAACACTGAAGCTTTCTTT
- | TRBJ1-6 | - | TRBV2 | CASTLGRGESSPLHF | TGTGCCAGCACCCTTGGGCGGGGTGAGAGTTCACCCCTCCACTTT
- | TRBJ2-3 | TRBD2 | TRBV12-5 | CASGQIAGGPPDTQYF | TGTGCTAGTGGACAGATAGCGGGAGGGCCCCCAGATACGCAGTATTTT
- | TRBJ1-2 | TRBD1 | TRBV30 | CAWSDRDSVTYGYTF | TGTGCCTGGAGCGACCGGGACAGCGTTACCTATGGCTACACCTTC
- | TRBJ1-5 | - | TRBV6-1 | CASRGSNQPQHF | TGTGCCAGCAGGGGCAGCAATCAGCCCCAGCATTTT
- | TRBJ2-2 | - | TRBV27 | CASSSSRAGELFF | -
- | TRBJ2-3 | - | TRBV2 | CASFGGRSTDTQYF | TGTGCCAGCTTCGGGGGACGCTCCACAGATACGCAGTATTTT
- | TRBJ1-6 | TRBD1 | TRBV7-9 | CASRRRDRDSPLHF | TGTGCCAGCAGGCGTCGGGACAGAGATTCACCCCTCCACTTT
- | TRBJ2-2 | TRBD2 | TRBV7-7 | CASSLSGAGGTGELFF | TGTGCTAGCAGCTTATCGGGGGCGGGAGGCACCGGGGAGCTGTTTTTT
- | TRBJ2-2 | - | TRBV5-1 | CASSPGFTGELFF | TGCGCCAGCAGCCCGGGTTTTACCGGGGAGCTGTTTTTT
few | TRBJ1-1 | TRBD1 | TRBV30 | CAWSQGADTEAFF | TGTGCCTGGAGTCAGGGGGCGGACACTGAAGCTTTCTTT
- | TRBJ1-3 | - | TRBV19 | CASGTGPGNTIYF | TGTGCCAGTGGTACAGGGCCTGGAAACACCATATATTTT
- | TRBJ1-2 | TRBD1 | TRBV6-4 | CASSVAGTGGLDGYTF | TGTGCCAGCAGTGTCGCCGGGACAGGGGGCTTGGATGGCTACACCTTC
- | TRBJ2-7 | TRBD1 | TRBV5-1 | CASSHGRTGHDEQYF | TGCGCCAGCAGCCATGGGAGGACAGGGCACGACGAGCAGTACTTC
- | TRBJ2-7 | - | TRBV2 | CASGRQPDYEQYF | TGTGCCAGTGGGAGGCAGCCCGACTACGAGCAGTACTTC
- | TRBJ2-2 | - | TRBV11-2 | CASSLRAGKSGELFF | TGTGCCAGCAGCTTAAGGGCGGGGAAGTCTGGGGAGCTGTTTTTT
- | TRBJ1-5 | - | TRBV4-3 | CASSQQQGQPQHF | TGCGCCAGCAGCCAACAACAGGGTCAGCCCCAGCATTTT
- | TRBJ2-5 | TRBD1 | TRBV7-2 | CASSSQGGQETQYF | TGTGCCAGCAGTTCACAGGGGGGCCAAGAGACCCAGTACTTC
- | TRBJ2-1 | - | TRBV11-1 | CASSLAGPLNEQFF | TGTGCCAGCAGCTTAGCGGGACCCCTCAATGAGCAGTTCTTC
- | TRBJ1-3 | - | TRBV2 | CASQKGNPSGNTIYF | TGTGCCAGTCAAAAAGGGAACCCGTCTGGAAACACCATATATTTT
- | TRBJ1-1 | TRBD1 | TRBV11-2 | CASSLEQGAMNTEAFF | TGTGCCAGCAGCTTGGAACAGGGGGCGATGAACACTGAAGCTTTCTTT
- | TRBJ2-1 | TRBD2 | TRBV10-3 | CAISESGGSYNEQFF | TGTGCCATCAGTGAGTCGGGGGGGTCTTACAATGAGCAGTTCTTC
once | TRBJ1-2 | - | TRBV28 | CASSLTGNYGYTF | TGTGCCAGCAGTTTAACGGGAAACTATGGCTACACCTTC
- | TRBJ1-2 | - | TRBV11-2 | CASSQRGEATYGYTF | TGTGCCAGCAGCCAGCGAGGGGAAGCGACCTATGGCTACACCTTC
- | TRBJ2-7 | - | TRBV28 | CASTQGDAYEQYF | TGTGCCAGCACCCAGGGTGACGCCTACGAGCAGTACTTC